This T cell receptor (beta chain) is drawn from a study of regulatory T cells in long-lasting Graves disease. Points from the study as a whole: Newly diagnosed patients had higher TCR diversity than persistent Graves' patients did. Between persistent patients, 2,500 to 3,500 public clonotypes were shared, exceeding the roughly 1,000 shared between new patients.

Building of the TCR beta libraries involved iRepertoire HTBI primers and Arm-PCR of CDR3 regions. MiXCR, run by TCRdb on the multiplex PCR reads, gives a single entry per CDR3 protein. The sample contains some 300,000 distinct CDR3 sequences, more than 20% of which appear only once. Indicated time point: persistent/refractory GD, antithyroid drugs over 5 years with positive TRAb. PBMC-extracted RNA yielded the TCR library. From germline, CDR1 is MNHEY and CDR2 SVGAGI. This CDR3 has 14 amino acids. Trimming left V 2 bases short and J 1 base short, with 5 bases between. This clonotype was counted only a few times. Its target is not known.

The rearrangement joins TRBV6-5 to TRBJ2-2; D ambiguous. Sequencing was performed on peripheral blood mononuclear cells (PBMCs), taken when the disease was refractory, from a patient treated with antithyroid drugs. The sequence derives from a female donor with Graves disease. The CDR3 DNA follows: TGTGCCAGCAGTTACCGCGAGAACACCGGGGAGCTGTTTTTT. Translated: CASSYRENTGELFF.